The clone carrying this T cell receptor beta chain was counted ten times or more. The entry originates in a study of T cells in Graves' hyperthyroidism and ophthalmopathy. The CDR3 regions of TCR beta were amplified from RNA transcripts. TCR CDR3 underwent first-round RT-PCR with the HTBI primer set. MiXCR, run by TCRdb on the multiplex PCR reads, gives a single entry per CDR3 protein. The data hold fewer than 350,000 distinct CDR3 sequences, with less than 20% observed a single time. The CDR3 contains 12 residues. Germline V gene lookup returns CDR1 MDHEN and CDR2 SYDVKM. V lost 4 bases, J lost 4 bases, and 8 bases lay in between.

The clonotype comes from a woman between 40 and 55 years old with Graves' ophthalmopathy. The sample taken for sequencing was blood. V gene TRBV28 combines with J gene TRBJ2-7; D may be TRBD2 (5 bases). The CDR3 here is CASSYLAYEQYF. The CDR3 region has the DNA TGTGCCAGCAGTTATCTAGCTTACGAGCAGTACTTC.